The TCR beta chain described here comes from a study of T-cell memory formation after mild COVID-19. A 5'RACE reaction primed in the constant segment made cDNA libraries of TCR alpha and TCR beta, and these carried sample barcodes and UMIs. TCRdb itself ran the 5' RACE reads through MiXCR, one entry per CDR3 protein. The sample consists of fewer than 350,000 distinct CDR3 sequences, approximately 14% of them appearing once. Remarks on this clonotype: Its antigen is unidentified.

CDR1 and CDR2 from the germline V gene are MNHEY and SVGAGI. V was shortened by 5 bases and J by 1 base, with 15 bases between the two germline ends. The CDR3 sequence is 15 residues long. General study points: Mostly located in CM and EM were contracting CD4+ clones, with contracting CD8+ clones located in EMRA. SARS-CoV-2 specificity of second-wave clones peaking day 37 was unconfirmed.

The V gene is TRBV6-5, the J gene TRBJ2-7; no clear D gene. The TCR sequence derives from a man between 18 and 29 years old who had mild COVID-19 (a few samples of this study predate the infection). Cell type and time point are not known. The sample taken for sequencing was PBMCs or a T cell subset sorted from them (not recorded which). The chain's CDR3 is CASSAYPVVSYEQYF. CDR3 sequence (DNA): TGTGCCAGCAGTGCATACCCCGTAGTGTCCTACGAGCAGTACTTC.